What follows are 27 T cell receptor beta chains derived from one specimen sequenced in a study of blood T cell repertoires in COVID-19. Profiled with immunoSEQ multiplex PCR; TCRdb holds only in-frame clones, not every one. The sample has 140,000 to 150,000 clones, 84% seen once. The sample comprised PBMCs or T cells enriched from blood (not recorded which). All receptors come from a woman between 50 and 59 years old who had been exposed to COVID-19.

The gene calls are TRBV5-1 and TRBJ2-4; possibly TRBD2 for D (6 bases). Germline loops: CDR1 SGHRS, CDR2 YFSETQ. The CDR3 spans 16 residues. Trimming removed 4 bases from V and 4 bases from J, with 18 bases in between. CDR3 sequence reads: CASSPTTGEPKNIQYF. In DNA, the CDR3 is TGCGCCAGCAGCCCGACCACGGGGGAACCAAAAAACATTCAGTACTTC.

The V and J genes are TRBV11-2 and TRBJ1-1, with 8 bases identical to TRBD1. The CDR3 totals 18 residues. V lost 5 bases and J lost 0; bases outside the gene matches: 14. Germline V gives CDR1 SGHAT, CDR2 FQNNGV. The CDR3 loop is CASSVTGTGISMNTEAFF. DNA for the CDR3: TGTGCCAGCAGCGTAACCGGGACAGGCATTTCAATGAACACTGAAGCTTTCTTT.

The CDR3 protein is CASSALGGTDTQYF. DNA of the CDR3: TGTGCCAGCAGCGCCCTGGGGGGTACAGATACGCAGTATTTT. This chain links TRBV9 with TRBJ2-3, with a possible D match to TRBD2 (6 bases). Germline V gene sequence: CDR1 SGDLS, CDR2 YYNGEE. Deletions cut 3 bases from V and 3 bases from J, with 11 bases between. The CDR3 is 14 residues long.

This clone came up once. The V gene is TRBV5-1, the J gene TRBJ1-2; no clear D. The CDR3 extends over 14 amino acids. Trimming stripped 4 bases from V and 5 bases from J, with 15 bases between. Germline CDR1 is SGHRS and CDR2 is YFSETQ. The CDR3 coding sequence is TGCGCCAGCAGCCTGGGAGGTATACAATATGGCTACACCTTC. Its translation is CASSLGGIQYGYTF.

The CDR3 DNA is TGTGCCAGCAGCTTGGAGCCCTATGGCTACACCTTC. Its protein product is CASSLEPYGYTF. V is TRBV5-6 and J is TRBJ1-2; D gene uncertain. CDR1 and CDR2 from the germline V gene are SGHDT and YYEEEE. The V end lost 0 bases, the J end lost 4 bases, and 4 bases lay between the germline ends. The CDR3 contains 12 residues.

V is TRBV5-1 and J is TRBJ2-7; 7 nucleotides match TRBD1. Trimming at V came to 0 bases and at J to 3 bases, leaving 6 bases not matched to a gene. CDR1 and CDR2 from the germline V gene are SGHRS and YFSETQ. CDR3 size: 15 residues. The CDR3 nucleotides read TGCGCCAGCAGCTTGGGACAGACAGGGAGCTACGAGCAGTACTTC. Protein: CASSLGQTGSYEQYF.

This chain links TRBV15 with TRBJ1-6; 7 nucleotides match TRBD1. CDR3 size: 17 residues. With 3 bases clipped from V and 2 bases from J, the junction kept 7 bases outside the gene matches. Germline CDR1 and CDR2: LNHNV and YYDKDF (reference sequence). The chain's CDR3 is CATSRITGATYNSPLHF. Written as DNA, the CDR3 is TGTGCCACCAGCAGGATTACAGGGGCGACCTATAATTCACCCCTCCACTTT.

V and J are TRBV5-1 and TRBJ1-6; D possibly corresponds to TRBD1 (6 bases). Trimming stripped 1 base from V and 9 bases from J, with 8 bases between. Germline-derived CDR1 and CDR2 are SGHRS and YFSETQ. The CDR3 is 13 amino acids. CDR3: CASSLPGASPLHF. DNA of the CDR3: TGCGCCAGCAGCTTGCCAGGGGCTTCACCCCTCCACTTT.

This sequence joins TRBV3-1 (or the pseudogene TRBV3-2) and TRBJ2-3; 7 bases line up with TRBD2. Germline CDR1 and CDR2: LGHDT and YNNKEL (reference sequence). The V and J ends lost 4 bases and 4 bases, in that order; junction bases with no gene match: 8. The CDR3 length is 15 residues. As DNA, the CDR3 is TGTGCCAGCAGCCTACGAGCGGGGTCGGCAGATACGCAGTATTTT. Amino acids: CASSLRAGSADTQYF.

This chain links TRBV10-1 with TRBJ2-3, with D possibly TRBD1 on 5 matching bases. Germline assignment: CDR1 WNHNN and CDR2 SYGVQD (reference sequence). V lost 5 bases to trimming and J lost 0 bases, with 12 bases between them. CDR3 size: 15 residues. CDR3 nucleotides: TGCGCCAGCAGTAGGGGTACCTCTAGCACAGATACGCAGTATTTT. Translation gives CASSRGTSSTDTQYF.

The chain joins TRBV11-2 to TRBJ2-7, with 7 nucleotides matching TRBD1. Germline V gives CDR1 SGHAT, CDR2 FQNNGV. This CDR3 comprises 15 residues. Trimming took 1 base from V and 0 from J; bases not matched to a gene: 3. The CDR3 DNA reads TGTGCCAGCAGCTTAGCGGGACAGTACTCCTACGAGCAGTACTTC. Amino acids: CASSLAGQYSYEQYF.

This chain connects TRBV19 to TRBJ1-5, with TRBD1 identical over 7 bases. The V and J ends lost 7 bases and 1 base, in that order; junction bases with no gene match: 1. Germline V gives CDR1 LNHDA, CDR2 SQIVND (reference sequence). CDR3 length equals 13 residues. CDR3 DNA: TGTGCCAGTAAGACAGGGAGCAATCAGCCCCAGCATTTT. Its protein product is CASKTGSNQPQHF.

The chain uses TRBV15 and TRBJ2-1, with D uncertain. The CDR3 totals 16 residues. The V gene's germline CDR1 is LNHNV and CDR2 YYDKDF (reference sequence). V was trimmed by 0 bases and J by 5 bases, leaving 14 bases between them. The CDR3 DNA reads as TGTGCCACCAGCAGAGATCCGGGTCGGATAAACAATGAGCAGTTCTTC. Translation: CATSRDPGRINNEQFF.

The CDR3 sequence: CASSHWDRLGGYTF. The CDR3 nucleotides read TGTGCCAGCAGCCATTGGGACAGGCTGGGGGGCTACACCTTC. The chain links TRBV3-1 (or the pseudogene TRBV3-2) to TRBJ1-2; 8 bases align to TRBD1. CDR3 length: 14 residues. The V gene's germline CDR1 is LGHDT and CDR2 YNNKEL (reference sequence). V trimming: 3 bases; J trimming: 8 bases; junction bases outside the gene matches: 8.

This clone was seen more than once but under ten times. The genes are TRBV7-9 and TRBJ2-7; no reliable D call. CDR3 size: 14 residues. The germline V gene encodes CDR1 SEHNR and CDR2 FQNEAQ (reference sequence). V was pared by 1 base and J by 3 bases, with 10 bases between. The CDR3 DNA reads as TGTGCCAGCAGCTTAGAGCCCCACCGCTACGAGCAGTACTTC. Protein product: CASSLEPHRYEQYF.

A few counts support this clone. The rearrangement uses TRBV7-9 and TRBJ1-1, with D maybe TRBD1 (5 bases). Germline CDR1 is SEHNR and CDR2 is FQNEAQ (reference sequence). V gave up 4 bases and J gave up 8 bases, with 17 bases separating them. The CDR3 covers 14 residues. The CDR3 sequence is CASSSVTRQREAFF. CDR3 in DNA: TGTGCCAGCAGCTCCGTGACTCGACAGAGAGAAGCTTTCTTT.

The chain has TRBV7-9 and TRBJ1-5, with 8 bases identical to TRBD1. The CDR3 has 14 residues. CDR1 SEHNR and CDR2 FQNEAQ come from the germline V gene (reference sequence). J gave up 7 bases and V 5 bases, and 7 bases lay outside the gene matches. The CDR3 loop is CASSIQGVGQPQHF. In DNA form, the CDR3 reads TGTGCCAGCAGCATACAGGGGGTGGGACAGCCCCAGCATTTT. Drawing the rest from reference TRBV7-9 and TRBJ1-5, the complete variable domain is DTGVSQNPRHKITKRGQNVTFRCDPISEHNRLYWYRQTLGQGPEFLTYFQNEAQLEKSRLLSDRFSAERPKGSFSTLEIQRTEQGDSAMYLCASSIQGVGQPQHFGDGTRLSIL.

The rearrangement joins TRBV7-8 to TRBJ2-1, with 7 bases lining up with TRBD1. The germline V gene encodes CDR1 SGHVS and CDR2 FQNEAQ. V gave up 5 bases and J gave up 12 bases; unmatched junction bases: 7. The CDR3 contains 12 residues. The CDR3 reads CASSTRDRGQFF. CDR3 DNA: TGTGCCAGCAGCACCCGGGACAGAGGGCAGTTCTTC.

V and J are TRBV10-3 and TRBJ1-6, with D possibly TRBD1 on 6 matching bases. The CDR3 totals 13 residues. Looked up from germline, CDR1 is ENHRY and CDR2 is SYGVKD. V lost 1 base to trimming and J lost 15 bases, with 13 bases between them. The CDR3 is CAISELTGAGLHF. The CDR3 nucleotides read TGTGCCATCAGTGAGTTGACAGGTGCGGGCCTCCACTTT.

The V and J genes are TRBV7-2 and TRBJ2-7; D is undetermined. Germline values: CDR1 SGHTA, CDR2 FQGNSA. The V end lost 0 bases, the J end lost 2 bases, and 11 bases lay between the germline ends. This CDR3 comprises 15 residues. CDR3 residues: CASSLAPSTAYEQYF. The CDR3 DNA sequence: TGTGCCAGCAGCTTAGCCCCAAGTACGGCCTACGAGCAGTACTTC.

The V call is TRBV6-2 or TRBV6-3, the J call TRBJ2-1; 15 bases are a match to TRBD2. V lost 5 bases to trimming and J lost 0 bases; unmatched junction nucleotides: 2. The CDR3 length is 17 residues. Germline values: CDR1 MNHEY, CDR2 SVGEGT. The CDR3 reads CASSRTSGGASYNEQFF. DNA of the CDR3: TGTGCCAGCAGTCGGACTAGCGGGGGGGCCTCCTACAATGAGCAGTTCTTC.

The chain combines TRBV5-1 with TRBJ2-3; 8 nucleotides agree with TRBD1. The CDR3 consists of 17 residues. V trimming: 1 base; J trimming: 1 base; junction bases outside the gene matches: 8. From germline, CDR1 is SGHRS and CDR2 YFSETQ. In DNA form, the CDR3 reads TGCGCCAGCAGCTTGACCAACCTGGGACAGGGCACAGATACGCAGTATTTT. Its protein is CASSLTNLGQGTDTQYF.

The J gene is TRBJ2-7, the V gene TRBV5-1; 10 nucleotides match TRBD1. V dropped 4 bases and J dropped 3; count of bases not matched to a gene: 10. The CDR3 runs to 16 residues. Germline CDR1 SGHRS, CDR2 YFSETQ. CDR3: CASSVEPGTGDYEQYF. For the CDR3, the DNA is TGCGCCAGCAGCGTCGAACCCGGGACAGGGGACTACGAGCAGTACTTC.

V and J are TRBV7-2 and TRBJ1-1, with D uncertain. This CDR3 has 11 residues. Trimming removed 5 bases at V and 8 bases at J, with 9 bases between. The V gene's germline CDR1 is SGHTA and CDR2 FQGNSA. As DNA, the CDR3 is TGTGCCAGCAGCCCGGTGAAAGAAGCTTTCTTT. This translates into CASSPVKEAFF.

V usage is TRBV19 and J usage is TRBJ1-5; D may be TRBD1 (5 bases). CDR1 LNHDA and CDR2 SQIVND come from the germline V gene (reference sequence). V was trimmed by 6 bases and J by 7 bases, leaving 25 bases between them. The CDR3 runs to 17 residues. CDR3 in amino acids: CASRGGQGPTSSQPQHF. DNA of the CDR3: TGTGCCAGTAGGGGTGGGCAGGGTCCTACCTCAAGCCAGCCCCAGCATTTT.

V usage is TRBV7-2 and J usage is TRBJ1-6, with 7 nucleotides matching TRBD1. The trim removed 1 base at V and 7 bases at J, leaving 4 bases unmatched. The CDR3 is 15 amino acids. Germline V gene data show CDR1 as SGHTA and CDR2 as FQGNSA. The CDR3 reads CASSLEGTANSPLHF. The CDR3 coding sequence is TGTGCCAGCAGCTTAGAGGGGACAGCAAATTCACCCCTCCACTTT.

CDR3 sequence: CASSLVAGGTDTQYF. CDR3 nucleotides: TGTGCCAGCAGCTTAGTGGCGGGGGGCACAGATACGCAGTATTTT. The V and J genes are TRBV7-2 and TRBJ2-3; TRBD2 agrees at 7 bases. Looked up from germline, CDR1 is SGHTA and CDR2 is FQGNSA. V dropped 1 base and J dropped 1; count of bases not matched to a gene: 2. This CDR3 has 15 residues.